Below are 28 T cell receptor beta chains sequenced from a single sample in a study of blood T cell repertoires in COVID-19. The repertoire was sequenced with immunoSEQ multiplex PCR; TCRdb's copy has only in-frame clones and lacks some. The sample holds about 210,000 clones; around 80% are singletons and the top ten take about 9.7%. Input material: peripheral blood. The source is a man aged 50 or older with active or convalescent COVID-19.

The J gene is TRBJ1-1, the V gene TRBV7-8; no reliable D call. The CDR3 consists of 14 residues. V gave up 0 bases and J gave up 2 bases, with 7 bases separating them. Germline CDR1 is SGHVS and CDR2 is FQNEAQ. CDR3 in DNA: TGTGCCAGCAGCTTAGCAGCAGGCAACACTGAAGCTTTCTTT. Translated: CASSLAAGNTEAFF.

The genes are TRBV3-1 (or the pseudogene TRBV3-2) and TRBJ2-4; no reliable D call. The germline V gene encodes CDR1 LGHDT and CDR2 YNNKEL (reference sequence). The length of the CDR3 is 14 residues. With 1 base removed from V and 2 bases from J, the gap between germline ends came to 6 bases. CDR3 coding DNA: TGTGCCAGCAGCCAAGCTGCGCCCAAAAACATTCAGTACTTC. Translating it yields CASSQAAPKNIQYF.

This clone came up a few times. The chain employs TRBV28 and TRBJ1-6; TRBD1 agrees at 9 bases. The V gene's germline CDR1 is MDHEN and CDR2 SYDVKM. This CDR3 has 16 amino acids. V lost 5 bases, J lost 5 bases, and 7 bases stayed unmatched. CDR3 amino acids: CASSPPGQGNNSPLHF. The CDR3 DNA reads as TGTGCCAGCAGTCCGCCCGGACAGGGGAATAATTCACCCCTCCACTTT.

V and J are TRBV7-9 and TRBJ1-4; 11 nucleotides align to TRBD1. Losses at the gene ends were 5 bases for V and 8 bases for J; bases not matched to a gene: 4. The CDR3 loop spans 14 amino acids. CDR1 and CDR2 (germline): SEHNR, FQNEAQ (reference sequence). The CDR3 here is CASSAGTGGEKLFF. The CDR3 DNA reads TGTGCCAGCAGCGCCGGGACAGGGGGAGAAAAACTGTTTTTT.

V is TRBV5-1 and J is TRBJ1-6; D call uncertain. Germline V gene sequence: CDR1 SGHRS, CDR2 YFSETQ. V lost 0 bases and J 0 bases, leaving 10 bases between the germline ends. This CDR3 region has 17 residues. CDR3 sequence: CASSLVGGSSYNSPLHF. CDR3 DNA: TGCGCCAGCAGCTTGGTGGGCGGGAGCTCCTATAATTCACCCCTCCACTTT.

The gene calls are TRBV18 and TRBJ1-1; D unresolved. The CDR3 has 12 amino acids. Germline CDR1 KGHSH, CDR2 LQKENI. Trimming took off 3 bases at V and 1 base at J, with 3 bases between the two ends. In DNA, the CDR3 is TGTGCCAGCTCACCCCAGAACACTGAAGCTTTCTTT. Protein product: CASSPQNTEAFF.

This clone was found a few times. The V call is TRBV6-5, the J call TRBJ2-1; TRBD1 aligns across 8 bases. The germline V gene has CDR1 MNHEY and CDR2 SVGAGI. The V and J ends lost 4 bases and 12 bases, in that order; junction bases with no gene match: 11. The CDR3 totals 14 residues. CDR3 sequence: CASSSTGGPGGQFF. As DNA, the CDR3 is TGTGCCAGCAGTTCTACAGGGGGACCTGGAGGGCAGTTCTTC.

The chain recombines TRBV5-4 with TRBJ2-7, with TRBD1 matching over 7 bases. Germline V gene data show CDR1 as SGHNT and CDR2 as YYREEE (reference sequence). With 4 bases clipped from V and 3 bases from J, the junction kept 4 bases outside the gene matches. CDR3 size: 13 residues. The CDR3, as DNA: TGTGCCAGCAGCAGAGGGGGCAGCTACGAGCAGTACGTC. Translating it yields CASSRGGSYEQYV.

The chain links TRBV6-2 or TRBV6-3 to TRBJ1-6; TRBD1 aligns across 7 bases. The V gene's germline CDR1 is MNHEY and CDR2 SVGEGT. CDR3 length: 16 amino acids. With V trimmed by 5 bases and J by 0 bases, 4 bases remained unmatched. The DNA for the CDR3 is TGTGCCAGCAGTGCCAGGGGGAGCTCCTATAATTCACCCCTCCACTTT. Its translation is CASSARGSSYNSPLHF.

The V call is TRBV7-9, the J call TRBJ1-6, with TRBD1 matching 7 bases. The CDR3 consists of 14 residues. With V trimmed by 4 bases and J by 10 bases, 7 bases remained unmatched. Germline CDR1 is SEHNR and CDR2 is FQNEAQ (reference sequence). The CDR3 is CASSSRNRGSPLHF. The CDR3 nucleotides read TGTGCCAGCAGCTCCCGCAACAGGGGATCACCCCTCCACTTT.

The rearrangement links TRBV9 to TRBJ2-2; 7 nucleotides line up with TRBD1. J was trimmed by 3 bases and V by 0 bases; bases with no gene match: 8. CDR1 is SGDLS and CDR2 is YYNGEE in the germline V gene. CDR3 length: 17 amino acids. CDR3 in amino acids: CASSVEPFGTDTGELFF. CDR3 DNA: TGTGCCAGCAGCGTAGAGCCATTCGGGACAGACACCGGGGAGCTGTTTTTT.

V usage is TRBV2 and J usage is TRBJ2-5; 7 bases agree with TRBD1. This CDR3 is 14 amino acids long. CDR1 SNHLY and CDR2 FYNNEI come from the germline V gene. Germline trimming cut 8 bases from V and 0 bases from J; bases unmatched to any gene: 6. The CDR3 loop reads CASDPDRDQETQYF. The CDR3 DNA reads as TGTGCCAGCGACCCCGACAGGGACCAAGAGACCCAGTACTTC.

The CDR3: CASSSGLAETQYF. The CDR3 nucleotides are TGTGCCAGCAGCTCGGGACTAGCGGAGACCCAGTACTTC. The chain combines TRBV5-4 with TRBJ2-5; TRBD2 matches 10 bases. The CDR3 runs 13 residues. The V and J ends lost 3 bases and 5 bases, in that order; junction bases with no gene match: 1. Per the germline V gene, CDR1 is SGHNT and CDR2 is YYREEE (reference sequence).

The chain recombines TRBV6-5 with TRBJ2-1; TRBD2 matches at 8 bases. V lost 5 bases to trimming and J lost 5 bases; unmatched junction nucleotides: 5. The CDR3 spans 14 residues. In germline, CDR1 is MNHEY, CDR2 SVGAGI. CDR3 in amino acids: CASSPSGSNNEQFF. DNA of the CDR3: TGTGCCAGCAGTCCCAGCGGGAGCAACAATGAGCAGTTCTTC.

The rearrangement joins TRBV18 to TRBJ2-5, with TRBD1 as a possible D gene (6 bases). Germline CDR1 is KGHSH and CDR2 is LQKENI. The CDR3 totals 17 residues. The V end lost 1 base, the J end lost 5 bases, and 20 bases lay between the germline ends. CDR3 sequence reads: CASSPQQGLGPRETQYF. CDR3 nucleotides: TGTGCCAGCTCACCACAACAGGGTTTAGGTCCAAGGGAGACCCAGTACTTC.

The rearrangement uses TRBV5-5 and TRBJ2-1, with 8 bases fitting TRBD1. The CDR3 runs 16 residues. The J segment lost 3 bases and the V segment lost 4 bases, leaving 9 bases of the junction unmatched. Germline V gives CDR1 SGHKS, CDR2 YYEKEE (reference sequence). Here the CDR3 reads CASSPPGQGLYNEQFF. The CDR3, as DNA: TGTGCCAGCAGCCCCCCAGGACAGGGACTCTACAATGAGCAGTTCTTC.

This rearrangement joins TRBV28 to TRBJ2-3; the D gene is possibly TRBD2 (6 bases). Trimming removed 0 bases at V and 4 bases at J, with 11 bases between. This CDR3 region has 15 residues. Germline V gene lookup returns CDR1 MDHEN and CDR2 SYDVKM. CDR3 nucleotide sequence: TGTGCCAGCAGTTTATGGGGCGGGGTCCCAGATACGCAGTATTTT. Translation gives CASSLWGGVPDTQYF.

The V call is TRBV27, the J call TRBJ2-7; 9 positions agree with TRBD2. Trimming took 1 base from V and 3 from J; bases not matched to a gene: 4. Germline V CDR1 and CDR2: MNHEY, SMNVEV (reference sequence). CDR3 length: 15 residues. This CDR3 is CASSLWASGIYEQYF. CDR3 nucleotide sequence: TGTGCCAGCAGTTTATGGGCTAGCGGGATCTACGAGCAGTACTTC.

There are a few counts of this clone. CDR3 sequence: CASSLRLAGLGETQYF. The CDR3 nucleotides read TGTGCCAGCAGCCTTAGACTAGCGGGGTTGGGCGAGACCCAGTACTTC. The chain employs TRBV7-2 and TRBJ2-5, with TRBD2 matching over 11 bases. The V and J ends lost 5 bases and 5 bases, in that order; junction bases with no gene match: 10. This CDR3 spans 16 amino acids. Germline V gives CDR1 SGHTA, CDR2 FQGNSA.

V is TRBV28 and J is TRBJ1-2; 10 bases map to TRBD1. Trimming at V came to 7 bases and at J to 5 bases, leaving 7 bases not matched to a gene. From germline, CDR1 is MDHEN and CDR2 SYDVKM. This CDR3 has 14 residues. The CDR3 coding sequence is TGTGCCAGCAAACCGACAGGGGGCGGATATGGCTACACCTTC. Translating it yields CASKPTGGGYGYTF.

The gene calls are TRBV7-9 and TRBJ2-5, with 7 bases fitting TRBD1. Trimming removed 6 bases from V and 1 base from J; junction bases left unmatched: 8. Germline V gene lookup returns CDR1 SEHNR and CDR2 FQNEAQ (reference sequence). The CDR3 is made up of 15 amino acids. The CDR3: CASSLARTGQETQYF. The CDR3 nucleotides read TGTGCCAGCAGTCTGGCGCGGACAGGCCAAGAGACCCAGTACTTC.

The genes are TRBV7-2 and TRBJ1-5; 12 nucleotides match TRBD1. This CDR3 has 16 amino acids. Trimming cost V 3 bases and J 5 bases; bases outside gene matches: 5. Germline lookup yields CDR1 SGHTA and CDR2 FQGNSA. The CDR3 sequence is CASSFGDRGLHQPQHF. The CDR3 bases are TGTGCCAGCAGCTTTGGGGACAGGGGGCTCCATCAGCCCCAGCATTTT.

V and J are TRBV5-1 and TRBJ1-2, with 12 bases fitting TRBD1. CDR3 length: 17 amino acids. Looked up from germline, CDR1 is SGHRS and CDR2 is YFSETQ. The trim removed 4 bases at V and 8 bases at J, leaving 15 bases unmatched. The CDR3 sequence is CASSVGAGDRGLGGYTF. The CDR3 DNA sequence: TGCGCCAGCAGCGTTGGAGCTGGGGACAGGGGGCTCGGAGGCTACACCTTC.

The CDR3 sequence is CASSLAGQLSDYGYTF. In DNA form, the CDR3 reads TGTGCCAGCAGCTTAGCCGGACAGCTCAGTGACTATGGCTACACCTTC. The genes are TRBV7-2 and TRBJ1-2; D perhaps matches TRBD1 (6 bases). Trimming took off 0 bases at V and 3 bases at J, with 14 bases between the two ends. The germline V gene has CDR1 SGHTA and CDR2 FQGNSA. This CDR3 comprises 16 residues.

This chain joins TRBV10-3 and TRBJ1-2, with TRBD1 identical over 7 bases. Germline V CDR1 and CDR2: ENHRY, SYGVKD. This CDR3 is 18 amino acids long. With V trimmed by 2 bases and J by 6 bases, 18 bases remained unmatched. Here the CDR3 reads CAISEVGWRGQNGNGYTF. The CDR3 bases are TGTGCCATCAGTGAGGTTGGTTGGAGGGGGCAGAACGGAAATGGCTACACCTTC.

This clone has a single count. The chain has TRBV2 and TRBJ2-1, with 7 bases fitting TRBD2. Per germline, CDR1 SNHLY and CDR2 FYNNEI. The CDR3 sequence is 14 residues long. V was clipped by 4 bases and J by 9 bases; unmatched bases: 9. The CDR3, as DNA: TGTGCCAGCAGTGGGGGACTACCTGCCAGTGAGCAGTTCTTC. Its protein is CASSGGLPASEQFF. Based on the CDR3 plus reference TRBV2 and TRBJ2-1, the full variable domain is EPEVTQTPSHQVTQMGQEVILRCVPISNHLYFYWYRQILGQKVEFLVSFYNNEISEKSEIFDDQFSVERPDGSNFTLKIRSTKLEDSAMYFCASSGGLPASEQFFGPGTRLTVL.

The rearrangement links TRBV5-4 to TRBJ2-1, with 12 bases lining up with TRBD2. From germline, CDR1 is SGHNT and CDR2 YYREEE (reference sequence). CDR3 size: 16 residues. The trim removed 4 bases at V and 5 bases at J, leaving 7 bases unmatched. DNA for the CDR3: TGTGCCAGCAGCACTGGACTAGCGGGGACCGACAATGAGCAGTTCTTC. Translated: CASSTGLAGTDNEQFF.

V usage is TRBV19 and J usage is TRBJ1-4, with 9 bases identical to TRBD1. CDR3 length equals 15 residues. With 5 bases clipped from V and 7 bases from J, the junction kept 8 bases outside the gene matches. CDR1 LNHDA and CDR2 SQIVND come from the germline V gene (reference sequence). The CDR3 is CASSRPGTGSEKLFF. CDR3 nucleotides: TGTGCCAGTAGTCGTCCGGGGACAGGGTCTGAAAAACTGTTTTTT.